The 7 T cell receptor beta chains presented below share a single source sample, sequenced in a study of naive and memory T cell subsets. Two oligonucleotides, mixed equimolar, formed the beta constant-region primer covering TRBC1 and TRBC2. MiXCR, applied by TCRdb to the UMI-ligation and nested PCR reads, yields one record per CDR3 protein. The table records around 23,000 distinct CDR3 sequences, 8% to 13% of them present only once. The sample taken for sequencing was central memory CD8+ T cells from blood. All receptors come from a human donor in good health.

J is TRBJ2-5 and V is TRBV7-2, with D uncertain. Trimming removed 0 bases at V and 2 bases at J, with 7 bases between. There are 14 residues in the CDR3. Germline CDR1 and CDR2: SGHTA and FQGNSA. The CDR3 loop reads CASSLAGNQETQYF. CDR3 sequence (DNA): TGTGCCAGCAGCTTAGCGGGCAATCAAGAGACCCAGTACTTC.

Ten or more counts support this clonotype. This chain links TRBV4-1 with TRBJ1-5; possibly TRBD1 for D (5 bases). The CDR3 is 15 residues long. Germline V lookup: CDR1 MGHRA, CDR2 YSYEKL. Trimming took 4 bases from V and 0 from J, leaving 10 bases between them. The CDR3 loop reads CASSLGPYSNQPQHF. CDR3 sequence (DNA): TGCGCCAGCAGCCTGGGACCGTATAGCAATCAGCCCCAGCATTTT.

The CDR3 protein is CASSLEVKNTEAFF. Here the CDR3 DNA reads TGCGCCAGCAGCTTGGAAGTCAAGAACACTGAAGCTTTCTTT. The J gene is TRBJ1-1, the V gene TRBV5-1; the D is unclear. The CDR3 loop spans 14 amino acids. V gave up 0 bases and J gave up 1 base, with 7 bases separating them. Germline lookup yields CDR1 SGHRS and CDR2 YFSETQ.

The rearrangement uses TRBV4-1 and TRBJ2-7; 7 nucleotides agree with TRBD1. V lost 3 bases to trimming and J lost 1 base; unmatched junction nucleotides: 9. In germline, CDR1 is MGHRA, CDR2 YSYEKL. This CDR3 is 16 amino acids long. In DNA form, the CDR3 reads TGCGCCAGCAGCCAGGAAACCGGGACAGTTTCCTACGAGCAGTACTTC. Translated: CASSQETGTVSYEQYF.

The V and J genes are TRBV10-3 and TRBJ1-2, with D uncertain. Germline loops: CDR1 ENHRY, CDR2 SYGVKD. V was trimmed by 0 bases and J by 4 bases, leaving 9 bases between them. The CDR3 runs to 14 residues. In DNA form, the CDR3 reads TGTGCCATCAGTGAGTCGAGAGGAGTCTATGGCTACACCTTC. As protein: CAISESRGVYGYTF.

This clonotype was recorded at least ten times. The V gene is TRBV10-3, the J gene TRBJ1-6, with TRBD1 identical over 9 bases. The V and J ends lost 4 bases and 7 bases, in that order; junction bases with no gene match: 8. Germline V CDR1 and CDR2: ENHRY, SYGVKD. The length of the CDR3 is 16 residues. CDR3 nucleotide sequence: TGTGCCATCAGTGCAATACGACAGGGGGAAAATTCACCCCTCCACTTT. Protein sequence: CAISAIRQGENSPLHF.

This clonotype was detected only a few times. The V gene is TRBV7-2, the J gene TRBJ2-5; D is possibly TRBD2 (6 bases). Germline V gene sequence: CDR1 SGHTA, CDR2 FQGNSA. Trimming pared 5 bases from V and 4 bases from J, leaving 26 bases between. The CDR3 has 18 amino acids. The DNA of the CDR3 is TGTGCCAGCAGCCTCGCATGGGACTCCGCCTGTCCTGCAGAGACCCAGTACTTC. It codes for CASSLAWDSACPAETQYF.